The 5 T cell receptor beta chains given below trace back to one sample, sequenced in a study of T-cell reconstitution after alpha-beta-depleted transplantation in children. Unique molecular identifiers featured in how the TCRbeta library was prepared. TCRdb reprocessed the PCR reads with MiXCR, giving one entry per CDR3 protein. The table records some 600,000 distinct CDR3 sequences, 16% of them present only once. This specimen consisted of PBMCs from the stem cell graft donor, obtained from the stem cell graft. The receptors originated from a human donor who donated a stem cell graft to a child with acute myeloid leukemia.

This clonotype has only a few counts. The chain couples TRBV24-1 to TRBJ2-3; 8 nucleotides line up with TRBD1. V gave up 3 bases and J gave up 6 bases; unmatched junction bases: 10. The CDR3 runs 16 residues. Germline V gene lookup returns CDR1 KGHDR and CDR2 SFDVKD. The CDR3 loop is CATSDPGQGPGDTQYF. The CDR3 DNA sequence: TGTGCCACCAGTGATCCCGGACAGGGCCCTGGGGATACGCAGTATTTT.

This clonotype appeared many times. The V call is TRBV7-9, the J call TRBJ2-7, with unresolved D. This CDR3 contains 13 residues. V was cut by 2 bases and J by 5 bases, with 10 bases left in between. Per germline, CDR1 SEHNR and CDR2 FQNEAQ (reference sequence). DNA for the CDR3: TGTGCCAGCAGCTTAATACCCCAGAACGAGCAGTACGTC. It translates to CASSLIPQNEQYV.

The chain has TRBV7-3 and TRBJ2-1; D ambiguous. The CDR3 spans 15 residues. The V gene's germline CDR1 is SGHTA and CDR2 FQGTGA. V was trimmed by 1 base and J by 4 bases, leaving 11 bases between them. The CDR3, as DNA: TGTGCCAGCAGCTTAAGGGGTTTAGGGTACAATGAGCAGTTCTTC. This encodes CASSLRGLGYNEQFF.

For the CDR3, the DNA is TGTGCCAGCAGCCAAGACTGGGGGTATGACAATCAGCCCCAGCATTTT. Translation: CASSQDWGYDNQPQHF. The chain employs TRBV4-2 and TRBJ1-5, with D perhaps matching TRBD1 (5 bases). Trimming took 0 bases from V and 3 from J, leaving 12 bases between them. CDR1 LGHNA and CDR2 YNFKEQ come from the germline V gene. This CDR3 spans 16 amino acids.

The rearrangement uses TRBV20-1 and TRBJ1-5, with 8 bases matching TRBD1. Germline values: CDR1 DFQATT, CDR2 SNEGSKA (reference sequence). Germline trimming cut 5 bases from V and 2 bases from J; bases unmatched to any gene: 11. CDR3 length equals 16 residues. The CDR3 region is CSAQPLRQGRNQPQHF. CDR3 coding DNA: TGCAGTGCTCAACCCTTAAGACAGGGGCGCAATCAGCCCCAGCATTTT.